Below are 13 T cell receptor beta chains sequenced from a single sample in a study of patients with pleural tuberculosis. Each CDR3 protein gets one entry after TCRdb re-called the reads with MiXCR. Of around 50,000 distinct CDR3 sequences listed, 6% to 9.5% are singletons. The source is a human donor with pleural tuberculosis.

This clonotype came up many times. The V and J genes are TRBV20-1 and TRBJ1-2; no clear D. The germline V gene has CDR1 DFQATT and CDR2 SNEGSKA (reference sequence). Trimming cost V 6 bases and J 7 bases, with 12 bases left between them. The CDR3 contains 11 residues. The CDR3 region has the DNA TGCAGTGCCCAGAGTGGAGGTGGCTACACCTTC. This translates into CSAQSGGGYTF.

This clonotype is large (0.1 to 1%) by share. This chain uses TRBV20-1 with TRBJ1-5; D may be TRBD1 (5 bases). Trimming shortened V by 6 bases and J by 0 bases, and 18 bases separated the two germline ends. CDR1 and CDR2 (germline): DFQATT, SNEGSKA (reference sequence). The CDR3 loop spans 16 amino acids. CDR3 coding DNA: TGCAGTGCAACCGGACACAACACCAATAGCAATCAGCCCCAGCATTTT. The encoded protein is CSATGHNTNSNQPQHF.

Points on this clonotype: A read error may account for a junction end that differs from germline. V gene TRBV6-1 combines with J gene TRBJ2-3, with 10 bases identical to TRBD2. Germline lookup yields CDR1 MNHNS and CDR2 SASEGT. This CDR3 spans 14 amino acids. The CDR3 spells CVSRRIAGGDTQYF. The CDR3, as DNA: TGTGTCAGCCGTAGAATAGCGGGGGGAGATACGCAGTATTTT.

Relative to its sample, this clonotype is medium-sized. This chain connects TRBV19 to TRBJ2-5, with TRBD2 matching over 9 bases. Per germline, CDR1 LNHDA and CDR2 SQIVND (reference sequence). V lost 6 bases, J lost 2 bases, and 4 bases stayed unmatched. This CDR3 region has 14 residues. The CDR3: CASRSSGAQETQYF. CDR3 sequence (DNA): TGTGCCAGTAGGTCTAGCGGGGCACAAGAGACCCAGTACTTC.

The genes are TRBV30 and TRBJ1-1; D ambiguous. The CDR3 consists of 13 residues. V lost 0 bases to trimming and J lost 0 bases, with 5 bases between them. CDR1 is GTSNPN, CDR2 SVGIG, per germline (reference sequence). Here the CDR3 reads CAWSVTMNTEAFF. In DNA form, the CDR3 reads TGTGCCTGGAGTGTTACCATGAACACTGAAGCTTTCTTT. Together with reference TRBV30 and TRBJ1-1, the CDR3 gives the full variable domain: SQTIHQWPATLVQPVGSPLSLECTVEGTSNPNLYWYRQAAGRGLQLLFYSVGIGQISSEVPQNLSASRPQDRQFILSSKKLLLSDSGFYLCAWSVTMNTEAFFGQGTRLTVV.

This clonotype was recorded many times. The chain links TRBV20-1 to TRBJ2-1, with 7 bases aligning to TRBD2. With V trimmed by 3 bases and J by 2 bases, 10 bases remained unmatched. The CDR3 spans 16 residues. Germline-derived CDR1 and CDR2 are DFQATT and SNEGSKA (reference sequence). CDR3 coding DNA: TGCAGTGCTAGTCGACTAAACGGGGGGACCTACAATGAGCAGTTCTTC. Translating it yields CSASRLNGGTYNEQFF.

V and J are TRBV19 and TRBJ2-7; D not certain. This CDR3 is built from 15 residues. The germline V gene has CDR1 LNHDA and CDR2 SQIVND (reference sequence). Trimming removed 3 bases at V and 1 base at J, with 13 bases between. CDR3 loop: CASSISSQMSYEQYF. The CDR3, as DNA: TGTGCCAGTAGTATTTCCTCTCAGATGTCCTACGAGCAGTACTTC.

The V call is TRBV20-1, the J call TRBJ1-2, with 7 bases lining up with TRBD1. The CDR3 loop spans 12 amino acids. Per germline, CDR1 DFQATT and CDR2 SNEGSKA (reference sequence). The V segment lost 4 bases and the J segment 6 bases; nucleotides outside the gene matches: 5. DNA for the CDR3: TGCAGTGCTATTGGACAGGTACATGGCTACACCTTC. It codes for CSAIGQVHGYTF.

V and J are TRBV12-5 and TRBJ1-5; 7 bases are a match to TRBD1. With 3 bases clipped from V and 0 bases from J, the junction kept 5 bases outside the gene matches. CDR3 length: 16 amino acids. Germline CDR1 reads LGHNT; CDR2 reads FRNRAP. CDR3 in DNA: TGTGCTAGTGGTTTTGACAGGGATTATAGCAATCAGCCCCAGCATTTT. It encodes CASGFDRDYSNQPQHF. The variable domain in full, completed from reference TRBV12-5 and TRBJ1-5, reads DARVTQTPRHKVTEMGQEVTMRCQPILGHNTVFWYRQTMMQGLELLAYFRNRAPLDDSGMPKDRFSAEMPDATLATLKIQPSEPRDSAVYFCASGFDRDYSNQPQHFGDGTRLSIL.

This clonotype showed up just once. V usage is TRBV12-3 or TRBV12-4 and J usage is TRBJ2-7, with D perhaps TRBD2 (5 bases). The length of the CDR3 is 14 residues. V lost 2 bases to trimming and J lost 6 bases, with 14 bases between them. CDR3 sequence reads: CASSLKSGFGEQYF. The CDR3 DNA reads TGTGCCAGCAGTTTAAAGTCGGGATTTGGCGAGCAGTACTTC.

This chain links TRBV29-1 with TRBJ2-1, with a tentative D call TRBD1 (5 bases). Per the germline V gene, CDR1 is SQVTM and CDR2 is ANQGSEA. The germline V and J ends were trimmed by 6 bases and 8 bases, with 14 bases remaining between them. The CDR3 spans 12 residues. CDR3 region: CSVLAGWDEQFF. CDR3 sequence (DNA): TGCAGCGTCCTCGCAGGGTGGGATGAGCAGTTCTTC.

Ten or more counts support this clonotype. The rearrangement links TRBV12-5 to TRBJ1-5; no clear D. Trimming shortened V by 4 bases and J by 7 bases, and 23 bases separated the two germline ends. This CDR3 comprises 17 residues. Per the germline V gene, CDR1 is LGHNT and CDR2 is FRNRAP. In DNA, the CDR3 is TGTGCTAGTGGTTCCGAAGACACCGACCGTCTTAGGCAGCCCCAGCATTTT. It yields the protein CASGSEDTDRLRQPQHF.

This clonotype was seen at least ten times. The gene calls are TRBV5-1 and TRBJ1-2; a weak D match, TRBD1 (5 bases). Trimming cost V 4 bases and J 11 bases, with 15 bases left between them. The CDR3 is 12 residues long. Germline CDR1 SGHRS, CDR2 YFSETQ. For the CDR3, the DNA is TGCGCCAGCAGCGCACCGGGACCGCGATACACCTTC. Translation gives CASSAPGPRYTF.